The 4 T cell receptor beta chains below were found in one sample sequenced in a study of T cell responses to AZD1222 COVID-19 vaccine. Using immunoSEQ multiplex PCR, the repertoire was profiled, and TCRdb retains in-frame clones only, with some absent. The top ten clones hold roughly 9% of a sample with approximately 110,000 clones, 65% to 85% of them seen once. Sequenced material: peripheral blood, taken on day 0 of AZD1222 vaccination. The receptors come from an adult in good health.

The J gene is TRBJ2-7, the V gene TRBV29-1, with D perhaps matching TRBD1 (6 bases). With 6 bases removed from V and 6 bases from J, the gap between germline ends came to 12 bases. Per germline, CDR1 SQVTM and CDR2 ANQGSEA. The CDR3 covers 11 residues. The CDR3, as DNA: TGCAGCGTAGGACAGATAGGCGAGCAGTACTTC. The encoded protein is CSVGQIGEQYF.

This chain uses TRBV5-1 with TRBJ1-6; D call uncertain. Trimming took 1 base from V and 11 from J, leaving 7 bases between them. The CDR3 is made up of 12 amino acids. Germline-derived CDR1 and CDR2 are SGHRS and YFSETQ. DNA of the CDR3: TGCGCCAGCAGCTTGAATACAGCACCCCTCCACTTT. Its translation: CASSLNTAPLHF.

V gene TRBV3-1 (or the pseudogene TRBV3-2) combines with J gene TRBJ2-3; 8 positions agree with TRBD2. The CDR3 spans 16 residues. V shed 2 bases and J 2 bases; nucleotides not matched to a gene: 6. The germline CDR1 and CDR2 sequences are LGHDT and YNNKEL (reference sequence). CDR3 sequence (DNA): TGTGCCAGCAGCCAATTGACGGGGGGGGCCACAGATACGCAGTATTTT. It encodes CASSQLTGGATDTQYF.

The V call is TRBV2, the J call TRBJ2-3, with D possibly being TRBD2 (6 bases). The CDR3 runs 15 residues. Germline V gene data show CDR1 as SNHLY and CDR2 as FYNNEI. Deletions cut 8 bases from V and 6 bases from J, with 21 bases between. The CDR3 sequence is CASGGASPGPDTQYF. The CDR3 DNA sequence: TGTGCCAGCGGAGGGGCTAGCCCTGGCCCTGATACGCAGTATTTT.